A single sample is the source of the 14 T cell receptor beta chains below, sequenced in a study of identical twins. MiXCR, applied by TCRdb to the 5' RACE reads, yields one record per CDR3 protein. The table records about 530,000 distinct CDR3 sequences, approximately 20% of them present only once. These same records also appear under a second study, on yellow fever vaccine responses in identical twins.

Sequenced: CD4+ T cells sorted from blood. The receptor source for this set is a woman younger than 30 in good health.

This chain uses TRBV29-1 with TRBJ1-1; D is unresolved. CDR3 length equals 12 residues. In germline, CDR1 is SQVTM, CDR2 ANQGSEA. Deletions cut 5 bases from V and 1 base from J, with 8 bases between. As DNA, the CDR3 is TGCAGCGTTTTAAGTTCGAACACTGAAGCTTTCTTT. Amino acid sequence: CSVLSSNTEAFF.

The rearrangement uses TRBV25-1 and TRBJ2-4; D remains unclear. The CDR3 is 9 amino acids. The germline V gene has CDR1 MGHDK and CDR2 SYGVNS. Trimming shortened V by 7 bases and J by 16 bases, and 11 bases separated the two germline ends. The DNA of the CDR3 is TGTGCCAGCACCCGCAAAGAATACTTC. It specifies CASTRKEYF.

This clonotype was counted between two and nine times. The CDR3 DNA reads as TGCGCCAGCAGCTTTAGGACAGGGGGGAACAATGAGCAGTTCTTC. Its protein product is CASSFRTGGNNEQFF. The chain links TRBV5-1 to TRBJ2-1, with 10 bases fitting TRBD1. V shed 2 bases and J 5 bases; nucleotides not matched to a gene: 4. CDR1 and CDR2 (germline): SGHRS, YFSETQ. The CDR3 is 15 amino acids. Filled out from reference TRBV5-1 and TRBJ2-1, the complete variable domain reads KAGVTQTPRYLIKTRGQQVTLSCSPISGHRSVSWYQQTPGQGLQFLFEYFSETQRNKGNFPGRFSGRQFSNSRSEMNVSTLELGDSALYLCASSFRTGGNNEQFFGPGTRLTVL.

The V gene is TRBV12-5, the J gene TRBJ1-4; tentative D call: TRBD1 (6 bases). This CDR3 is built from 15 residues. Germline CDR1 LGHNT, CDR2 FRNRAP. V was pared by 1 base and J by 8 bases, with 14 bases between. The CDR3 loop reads CASGLATGIGEKLFF. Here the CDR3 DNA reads TGTGCTAGTGGTTTGGCGACAGGTATCGGAGAAAAACTGTTTTTT. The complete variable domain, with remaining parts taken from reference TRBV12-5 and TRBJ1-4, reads DARVTQTPRHKVTEMGQEVTMRCQPILGHNTVFWYRQTMMQGLELLAYFRNRAPLDDSGMPKDRFSAEMPDATLATLKIQPSEPRDSAVYFCASGLATGIGEKLFFGSGTQLSVL.

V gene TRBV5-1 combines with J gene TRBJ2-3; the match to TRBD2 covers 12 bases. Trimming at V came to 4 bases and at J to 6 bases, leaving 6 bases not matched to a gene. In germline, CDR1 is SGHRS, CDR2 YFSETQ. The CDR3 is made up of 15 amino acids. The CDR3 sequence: CASSVRLAGADTQYF. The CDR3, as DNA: TGCGCCAGCAGCGTCCGACTAGCGGGAGCGGATACGCAGTATTTT.

As DNA, the CDR3 is TGTGCCAGCAGCGGAGGACTAGCGGGGCCCTACAATGAGCAGTTCTTC. Its protein product is CASSGGLAGPYNEQFF. The chain couples TRBV7-8 to TRBJ2-1, with TRBD2 matching 12 bases. Germline CDR1 SGHVS, CDR2 FQNEAQ. The V gene end was trimmed by 5 bases and the J gene end by 2 bases; junction bases not matched to a gene: 4. The CDR3 sequence is 16 residues long.

CDR3 sequence: CASSLRGGGDSYNEQFF. CDR3 DNA: TGTGCCAGCAGCTTACGGGGCGGGGGCGATTCCTACAATGAGCAGTTCTTC. The gene calls are TRBV11-2 and TRBJ2-1; the D gene is possibly TRBD2 (7 bases). Germline lookup yields CDR1 SGHAT and CDR2 FQNNGV. The CDR3 length is 17 residues. Trimming removed 2 bases at V and 1 base at J, with 15 bases between.

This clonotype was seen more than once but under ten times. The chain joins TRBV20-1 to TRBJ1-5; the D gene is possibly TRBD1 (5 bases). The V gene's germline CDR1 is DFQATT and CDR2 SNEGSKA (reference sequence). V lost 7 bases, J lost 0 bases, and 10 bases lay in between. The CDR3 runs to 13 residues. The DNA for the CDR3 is TGCAGTGGGGGGGGTCCTAGCAATCAGCCCCAGCATTTT. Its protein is CSGGGPSNQPQHF.

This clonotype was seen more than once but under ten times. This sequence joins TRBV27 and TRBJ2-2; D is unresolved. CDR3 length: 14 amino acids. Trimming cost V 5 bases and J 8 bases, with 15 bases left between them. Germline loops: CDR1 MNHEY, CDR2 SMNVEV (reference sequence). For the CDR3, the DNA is TGTGCCAGCAGTAGAAGCATTACACGGGGGGAGCTGTTTTTT. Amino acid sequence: CASSRSITRGELFF.

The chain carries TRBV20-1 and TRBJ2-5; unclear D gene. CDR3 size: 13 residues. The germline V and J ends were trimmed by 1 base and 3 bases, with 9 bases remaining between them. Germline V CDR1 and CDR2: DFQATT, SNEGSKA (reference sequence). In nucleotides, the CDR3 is TGCAGTGCTAGAGTGGTGGGGAAAGAGACCCAGTACTTC. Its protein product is CSARVVGKETQYF.

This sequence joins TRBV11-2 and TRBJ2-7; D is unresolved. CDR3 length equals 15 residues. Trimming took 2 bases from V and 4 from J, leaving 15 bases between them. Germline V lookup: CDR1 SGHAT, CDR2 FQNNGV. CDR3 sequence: CASSLTGVASYEQYV. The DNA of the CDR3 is TGTGCCAGCAGCTTAACTGGCGTGGCCAGTTACGAGCAGTACGTC.

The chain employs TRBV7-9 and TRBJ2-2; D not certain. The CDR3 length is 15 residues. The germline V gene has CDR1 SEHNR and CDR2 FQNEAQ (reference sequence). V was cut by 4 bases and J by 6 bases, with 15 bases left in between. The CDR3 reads CASSYTPVRSGELFF. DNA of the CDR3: TGTGCCAGCAGCTATACCCCCGTACGGTCCGGGGAGCTGTTTTTT.

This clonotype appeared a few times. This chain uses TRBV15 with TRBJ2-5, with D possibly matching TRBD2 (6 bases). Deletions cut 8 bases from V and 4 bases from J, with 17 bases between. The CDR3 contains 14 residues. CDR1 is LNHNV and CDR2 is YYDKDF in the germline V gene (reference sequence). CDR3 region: CATQGGFGVETQYF. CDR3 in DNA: TGTGCCACCCAGGGAGGTTTTGGGGTAGAGACCCAGTACTTC.

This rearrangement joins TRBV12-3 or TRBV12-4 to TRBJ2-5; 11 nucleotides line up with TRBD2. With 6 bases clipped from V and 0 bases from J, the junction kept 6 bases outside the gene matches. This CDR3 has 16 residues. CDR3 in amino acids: CASRPRTSGYQETQYF. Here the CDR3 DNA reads TGTGCCAGCAGACCTCGGACTAGCGGGTACCAAGAGACCCAGTACTTC.